These T cell receptor beta chains were read from a single sample in a study of cytomegalovirus exposure and HLA in healthy donors. The data were produced by immunoSEQ multiplex PCR, yet TCRdb's version contains in-frame clones alone and is incomplete. The sample contains fewer than 350,000 clones, around nine tenths of which appear only once. The material sequenced was PBMCs. The receptor source for this set is a woman between 18 and 30 years old in good health and CMV-seronegative. Both conserved end residues are part of each CDR3. A D gene is named only where the DNA matches it firmly. Only part of the rows carry a size: once, few, many, or a class if the clone is expanded.

abundance | d_gene | j_gene | v_gene | CDR3nt | CDR3aa
- | TRBD2 | TRBJ2-3 | TRBV6-5 | TGTGCCAGCTCTCAAGGAGCGGGGGTTGCAGATACGCAGTATTTT | CASSQGAGVADTQYF
- | TRBD1 | TRBJ1-1 | TRBV11-2 | TGTGCCAGCAGCTTAGATTTGGACAGGGGGGGGACTGAAGCTTTCTTT | CASSLDLDRGGTEAFF
once | - | TRBJ1-5 | TRBV5-3 | TGTGCCAGAAAAAAGGACAGCTGCAATCAGCCCCAGCATTTT | CARKKDSCNQPQHF
- | TRBD1 | TRBJ1-2 | TRBV30 | TGTGCCTGGGGGACAGGGTCTAACTATGGCTACACCTTC | CAWGTGSNYGYTF
- | - | TRBJ2-1 | TRBV2 | TGTGCCAGCATCAGGACCGACCCTTGGAGGGGAGAGCAGTTCTTC | CASIRTDPWRGEQFF
- | TRBD1 | TRBJ2-5 | TRBV7-2 | TGTGCCAGCAGCTCGATTCACAGGGGCCCCCAAGAGACCCAGTACTTC | CASSSIHRGPQETQYF
- | - | TRBJ2-5 | TRBV7-9 | TGTTCCAGCAGCTTTGGAGGGGAGACCCAGTACTTC | CSSSFGGETQYF
- | TRBD2 | TRBJ2-4 | TRBV29-1 | TGCAGCGTTGATGCGAGCGGGGGTATGAACATTCAGTACTTC | CSVDASGGMNIQYF
- | TRBD1 | TRBJ2-7 | TRBV19 | TGTGCCAGTAGCGCCCGAGGGGGACAGGGGAGCTCCTACGAGCAGTACTTC | CASSARGGQGSSYEQYF
- | - | TRBJ1-5 | TRBV2 | TGTGCCAGCAGTGGGCAGGGTCCCAACCAGCCCCAGCATTTT | CASSGQGPNQPQHF
- | - | TRBJ1-4 | TRBV2 | TGTGCCAGCAGTCCGACAGGCCGGAATGAAAAACTGTTTTTT | CASSPTGRNEKLFF
- | - | TRBJ1-2 | TRBV19 | TGTGCCAGTAGTATAGTCAGGATAAGTAACTATGGCTACACCTTC | CASSIVRISNYGYTF
once | TRBD2 | TRBJ2-7 | TRBV4-1 | TGCGCCAGCAGCCCCTACTTGGGGGGGACCCGCGAGCAGTACTTC | CASSPYLGGTREQYF
- | TRBD1 | TRBJ2-3 | TRBV19 | TGTGCCAGTAGTATACGGGGACAGGGTGCAGATACGCAGTATTTT | CASSIRGQGADTQYF
- | - | TRBJ1-1 | TRBV5-4 | TGTGCCAGCAGCTTGGGGCCGGGTATAGGCACTGAAGCTTTCTTT | CASSLGPGIGTEAFF
- | - | TRBJ1-2 | TRBV10-3 | TGTGCCATCAGTGAGTCGATGGGTGCAGAGGGCTATGGCTACACCTTC | CAISESMGAEGYGYTF
- | TRBD1 | TRBJ1-4 | TRBV7-3 | TGTGCCAGCAGCCTAGGGACAGGTGAAAAACTGTTTTTT | CASSLGTGEKLFF